One and the same sample provided the 21 T cell receptor beta chains below, sequenced in a study of cytomegalovirus exposure and HLA in healthy donors. The PCR had 60 Vbeta and 13 Jbeta primers. Using immunoSEQ multiplex PCR, the repertoire was profiled, and TCRdb retains in-frame clones only, with some absent. The repertoire includes 150,000 to 200,000 clones, approximately 81% of them detected once, and more than 2.5% sits in the top ten. The sample comprised PBMCs. The receptors here all came from a female donor in good health and CMV-seronegative.

The chain joins TRBV21-1 to TRBJ1-4. TRBV21-1 is a pseudogene locus. This CDR3 is 14 amino acids long. DNA of the CDR3: TGTGCCAGCGGGCCTTCCGGGGTGAATGAAAAACTGTTTTTT. Encoded protein: CASGPSGVNEKLFF.

The chain has TRBV4-3 and TRBJ2-1; TRBD1 aligns across 9 bases. V was clipped by 3 bases and J by 9 bases; unmatched bases: 21. CDR3 length equals 19 residues. From germline, CDR1 is LGHNA and CDR2 YSLEER. In DNA form, the CDR3 reads TGCGCCAGCAGCCAGTGGAGTTTTACCGGGACAGGGATACCTCCTGAGCAGTTCTTC. Encoded protein: CASSQWSFTGTGIPPEQFF.

V usage is TRBV6-1 and J usage is TRBJ1-5; possible D gene TRBD1, 5 bases. Germline CDR1 is MNHNS and CDR2 is SASEGT. Trimming removed 6 bases at V and 0 bases at J, with 12 bases between. CDR3 length: 15 amino acids. For the CDR3, the DNA is TGTGCCAGCAGCGGCGTCAGGGATAGCAATCAGCCCCAGCATTTT. As protein: CASSGVRDSNQPQHF.

In its sample, this clone was seen once. This chain connects TRBV11-1 to TRBJ2-5; a possible D gene is TRBD1 (5 bases). The end of the DNA aligns better with TRBJ2-7, so the J call may be wrong. The V gene's germline CDR1 is SGHAT and CDR2 FQDESV (reference sequence). The CDR3 length is 13 residues. CDR3 bases: TGTGCCAGCAGCTCGCGACAGATCTACGAGCAGTACTTC. Amino acids: CASSSRQIYEQYF.

CDR3 sequence: CASSLDGGVNSPLHF. Written as DNA, the CDR3 is TGTGCCAGCAGCTTGGATGGGGGCGTCAATTCACCCCTCCACTTT. This chain joins TRBV5-6 and TRBJ1-6, with a possible D match to TRBD1 (6 bases). There are 15 residues in the CDR3. Germline CDR1 and CDR2: SGHDT and YYEEEE. Trimming took 0 bases from V and 7 from J, leaving 11 bases between them.

The rearrangement joins TRBV7-2 to TRBJ1-2; D is perhaps TRBD1 (6 bases). This CDR3 is built from 14 residues. Germline-derived CDR1 and CDR2 are SGHTA and FQGNSA. V lost 1 base, J lost 8 bases, and 14 bases lay in between. CDR3 DNA sequence: TGTGCCAGCAGCTTAGAAACAGGGTTGAGAGGCTACACCTTC. This gives the protein CASSLETGLRGYTF.

V usage is TRBV9 and J usage is TRBJ2-1, with 11 bases identical to TRBD2. The CDR3 has 19 amino acids. Germline V gene lookup returns CDR1 SGDLS and CDR2 YYNGEE. V lost 2 bases to trimming and J lost 5 bases; unmatched junction nucleotides: 15. CDR3 sequence (DNA): TGTGCCAGCAGCGTTCAAAAGACTAGCGGGATAGGAAGAAACAATGAGCAGTTCTTC. It encodes CASSVQKTSGIGRNNEQFF.

This clone was seen only once. This chain joins TRBV6-5 and TRBJ1-5; D is undetermined. The germline V and J ends were trimmed by 0 bases and 9 bases, with 9 bases remaining between them. Per germline, CDR1 MNHEY and CDR2 SVGAGI. The CDR3 spans 13 residues. CDR3 in amino acids: CASSYSRSGPQHF. DNA for the CDR3: TGTGCCAGCAGTTACTCGAGGTCGGGGCCCCAGCATTTT.

The chain employs TRBV27 and TRBJ2-5; D perhaps matches TRBD1 (6 bases). The J call may be faulty, since TRBJ2-7 better matches the DNA end. The CDR3 extends over 14 amino acids. Germline lookup yields CDR1 MNHEY and CDR2 SMNVEV (reference sequence). The CDR3 coding sequence is TGTGCCAGCAGTCTAAGGGACATCCCAGGCGAGCAGTACTTC. Its protein is CASSLRDIPGEQYF.

The chain combines TRBV18 with TRBJ1-6, with a weak D call TRBD1 (5 bases). Germline CDR1 KGHSH, CDR2 LQKENI. V was clipped by 4 bases and J by 0 bases, with 19 bases between them. The CDR3 spans 19 residues. The CDR3 loop is CASSHFRVDRSSYNSPLHF. The CDR3 nucleotides are TGTGCCAGCTCACATTTCAGGGTGGATAGGAGCTCCTATAATTCACCCCTCCACTTT.

The chain uses TRBV16 and TRBJ1-2; D unresolved. The CDR3 spans 12 residues. CDR1 and CDR2 (germline): KGHSY, FQNENV. Trimming left V 2 bases short and J 4 bases short, with 5 bases between. The CDR3 DNA reads as TGTGCCAGCAGCCAAACAGCCTATGGCTACACCTTC. This gives the protein CASSQTAYGYTF.

This chain uses TRBV19 with TRBJ2-1; 9 bases match TRBD2. The CDR3 spans 14 residues. The germline CDR1 and CDR2 sequences are LNHDA and SQIVND (reference sequence). V trimming: 9 bases; J trimming: 7 bases; junction bases outside the gene matches: 10. CDR3 coding DNA: TGTGCCAGCGCCTTAGCGGGAGAGGCGAATGAGCAGTTCTTC. Translating it yields CASALAGEANEQFF.

The rearrangement joins TRBV7-6 to TRBJ1-3; TRBD1 agrees at 7 bases. CDR1 and CDR2 from the germline V gene are SGHVS and FNYEAQ. V trimming: 1 base; J trimming: 2 bases; junction bases outside the gene matches: 2. The CDR3 runs 15 residues. The CDR3 reads CASSLEGAPGNTIYF. CDR3 in DNA: TGTGCCAGCAGCTTAGAGGGGGCGCCTGGAAACACCATATATTTT.

The V gene is TRBV7-9, the J gene TRBJ1-1; D not resolved. The V gene's germline CDR1 is SEHNR and CDR2 FQNEAQ (reference sequence). This CDR3 spans 14 amino acids. V was cut by 1 base and J by 1 base, with 7 bases left in between. CDR3 in DNA: TGTGCCAGCAGCTTAGACAGAAAGAACACTGAAGCTTTCTTT. Amino acids: CASSLDRKNTEAFF.

The CDR3 DNA is TGTGCCAGCAGCTTACCAGGGGGCTCCTATAATTCACCCCTCCACTTT. Residues: CASSLPGGSYNSPLHF. This chain uses TRBV5-6 with TRBJ1-6, with 7 bases fitting TRBD1. This CDR3 contains 16 residues. In germline, CDR1 is SGHDT, CDR2 YYEEEE. The V gene end was trimmed by 2 bases and the J gene end by 0 bases; junction bases not matched to a gene: 2.

This clone is a singleton in its sample. The CDR3, as DNA: TGTGCCAGCGCGGGGGGCGTGAACACTGAAGCTTTCTTT. Its protein is CASAGGVNTEAFF. The V and J genes are TRBV6-6 and TRBJ1-1, with TRBD1 as a possible D gene (6 bases). Deletions cut 8 bases from V and 0 bases from J, with 10 bases between. The CDR3 totals 13 residues. Germline lookup yields CDR1 MNHNY and CDR2 SVGAGI (reference sequence).

This rearrangement joins TRBV5-4 to TRBJ2-1; TRBD2 aligns across 8 bases. Germline loops: CDR1 SGHNT, CDR2 YYREEE (reference sequence). Trimming removed 4 bases from V and 9 bases from J; junction bases left unmatched: 3. This CDR3 has 12 amino acids. CDR3: CASSATSVEQFF. Here the CDR3 DNA reads TGTGCCAGCAGCGCGACTAGCGTTGAGCAGTTCTTC.

The CDR3: CASSGTSGSDEQFF. The CDR3 DNA is TGTGCCAGCTCCGGGACTAGCGGGAGCGATGAGCAGTTCTTC. This chain links TRBV11-2 with TRBJ2-1, with 14 bases lining up with TRBD2. The CDR3 is made up of 14 amino acids. V dropped 8 bases and J dropped 8; count of bases not matched to a gene: 5. Germline CDR1 and CDR2: SGHAT and FQNNGV.

This chain links TRBV10-3 with TRBJ1-1; 10 bases agree with TRBD1. Germline CDR1 and CDR2: ENHRY and SYGVKD. The CDR3 sequence is 14 residues long. The junction had 2 bases not matched to a gene; V was cut back by 2 bases and J by 5 bases. CDR3 protein: CAISEKGQGTEAFF. CDR3 coding DNA: TGTGCCATCAGTGAGAAGGGACAGGGGACTGAAGCTTTCTTT.

V usage is TRBV6-1 and J usage is TRBJ2-3; 10 bases line up with TRBD2. CDR1 is MNHNS and CDR2 is SASEGT in the germline V gene. There are 15 residues in the CDR3. V gave up 11 bases and J gave up 1 base; unmatched junction bases: 9. Written as DNA, the CDR3 is TGTGCCTCAGCCCCCCTAGCGGGGGGCACAGATACGCAGTATTTT. Translation: CASAPLAGGTDTQYF.

This rearrangement joins TRBV5-4 to TRBJ2-7; 10 positions match TRBD2. The CDR3 runs to 14 residues. CDR1 and CDR2 (germline): SGHNT, YYREEE (reference sequence). V lost 4 bases to trimming and J lost 3 bases; unmatched junction nucleotides: 4. The CDR3, as DNA: TGTGCCAGCAGCCCTGGACTAGCGGACTACGAGCAGTACTTC. As protein: CASSPGLADYEQYF.